Below are 19 T cell receptor beta chains sequenced from a single sample in a study of radiation and T cells in renal cell carcinoma. Time point of the sample: blood 2 weeks post-SBRT. Treatment meaning: 15 Gy SBRT to primary tumor, nephrectomy 4 weeks later. Produced via immunoSEQ multiplex PCR; TCRdb's table is partial and in-frame only. The data show about 47,000 clones, 75% to 85% seen once. The specimen comprised blood, sampled from a patient whose treatment included radiotherapy and nephrectomy. The receptors shown here come from a woman in her 70s with renal cell carcinoma.

The rearrangement joins TRBV28 to TRBJ1-5, with D tentatively TRBD1 (5 bases). Between the trimmed V and J ends, which lost 10 bases and 1 base, there was a span of 8 bases. CDR3 size: 12 residues. CDR1 is MDHEN, CDR2 SYDVKM, per germline. Here the CDR3 DNA reads TGTGCCACCCGACAGAGCAATCAGCCCCAGCATTTT. Its translation: CATRQSNQPQHF. Filled out from reference TRBV28 and TRBJ1-5, the complete variable domain reads DVKVTQSSRYLVKRTGEKVFLECVQDMDHENMFWYRQDPGLGLRLIYFSYDVKMKEKGDIPEGYSVSREKKERFSLILESASTNQTSMYLCATRQSNQPQHFGDGTRLSIL.

The V call is TRBV2, the J call TRBJ2-5, with TRBD1 matching 7 bases. The CDR3 spans 13 residues. Germline-derived CDR1 and CDR2 are SNHLY and FYNNEI. V shed 6 bases, J shed 3 bases, and the junction held 4 bases outside the gene matches. The CDR3 sequence is CASRTGTEETQYF. DNA of the CDR3: TGTGCCAGCAGAACCGGGACAGAAGAGACCCAGTACTTC.

The chain employs TRBV4-2 and TRBJ1-2, with D hard to call. This CDR3 spans 14 amino acids. Germline-derived CDR1 and CDR2 are LGHNA and YNFKEQ. Trimming took 0 bases from V and 0 from J, leaving 5 bases between them. CDR3 DNA: TGTGCCAGCAGCCAAGAGGAATCTAACTATGGCTACACCTTC. This gives the protein CASSQEESNYGYTF.

The J gene is TRBJ2-7, the V gene TRBV11-2; maybe TRBD1 (6 bases). The CDR3 covers 15 residues. Deletions cut 5 bases from V and 4 bases from J, with 18 bases between. Per the germline V gene, CDR1 is SGHAT and CDR2 is FQNNGV. CDR3 sequence reads: CASSIPGALGYEQYF. CDR3 in DNA: TGTGCCAGCAGCATTCCAGGGGCGTTAGGGTACGAGCAGTACTTC.

The J gene is TRBJ2-1, the V gene TRBV4-3, with TRBD2 matching 10 bases. This CDR3 is built from 17 residues. Germline V CDR1 and CDR2: LGHNA, YSLEER. J lost 7 bases, V lost 1 base, and 10 bases had no gene match. The CDR3 bases are TGCGCCAGCAGCCAAGGGTTTGTAGCGGGAGGAAGAAATGAGCAGTTCTTC. Its protein product is CASSQGFVAGGRNEQFF.

The chain combines TRBV2 with TRBJ1-5; 7 bases match TRBD1. The CDR3 has 15 amino acids. The V gene's germline CDR1 is SNHLY and CDR2 FYNNEI. V lost 7 bases, J lost 0 bases, and 6 bases stayed unmatched. In DNA form, the CDR3 reads TGTGCCAGCACCAGGACAGGCACTAGCAATCAGCCCCAGCATTTT. This translates into CASTRTGTSNQPQHF. Full variable domain (remainder filled in from reference TRBV2 and TRBJ1-5): EPEVTQTPSHQVTQMGQEVILRCVPISNHLYFYWYRQILGQKVEFLVSFYNNEISEKSEIFDDQFSVERPDGSNFTLKIRSTKLEDSAMYFCASTRTGTSNQPQHFGDGTRLSIL.

The chain joins TRBV2 to TRBJ1-1; D is perhaps TRBD1 (6 bases). The CDR3 is 13 amino acids. Per germline, CDR1 SNHLY and CDR2 FYNNEI. V was cut by 5 bases and J by 5 bases, with 12 bases left in between. The chain's CDR3 is CASSLQGRTEAFF. CDR3 nucleotides: TGTGCCAGCAGTCTCCAGGGGAGAACTGAAGCTTTCTTT.

The chain has TRBV5-1 and TRBJ2-7; 9 bases fit TRBD1. J was trimmed by 5 bases and V by 3 bases; bases with no gene match: 9. Germline CDR1 reads SGHRS; CDR2 reads YFSETQ. The CDR3 runs to 15 residues. CDR3 DNA sequence: TGCGCCAGCAGCTCCGACGGGACAGGGTCAGACGAGCAGTACTTC. Translating gives CASSSDGTGSDEQYF. Filled out from reference TRBV5-1 and TRBJ2-7, the complete variable domain reads KAGVTQTPRYLIKTRGQQVTLSCSPISGHRSVSWYQQTPGQGLQFLFEYFSETQRNKGNFPGRFSGRQFSNSRSEMNVSTLELGDSALYLCASSSDGTGSDEQYFGPGTRLTVT.

This clone was counted a single time. The V gene is TRBV9, the J gene TRBJ2-7; 10 bases match TRBD1. The CDR3 sequence is 17 residues long. J was trimmed by 6 bases and V by 0 bases; bases with no gene match: 12. Per germline, CDR1 SGDLS and CDR2 YYNGEE. Written as DNA, the CDR3 is TGTGCCAGCAGCGTAGGTCCGGGGACAGGGGTAATGCGCGAGCAGTACTTC. Protein product: CASSVGPGTGVMREQYF.

The chain carries TRBV11-3 and TRBJ2-1; weak D call: TRBD1 (5 bases). V gave up 3 bases and J gave up 7 bases, with 13 bases separating them. The CDR3 is 14 amino acids. From germline, CDR1 is SGHNT and CDR2 YENEEA. CDR3 sequence: CASSFKGRLNEQFF. CDR3 in DNA: TGTGCCAGCAGCTTCAAGGGGCGATTGAATGAGCAGTTCTTC.

This chain uses TRBV7-2 with TRBJ2-7; D is possibly TRBD1 (6 bases). Germline lookup yields CDR1 SGHTA and CDR2 FQGNSA. V gave up 7 bases and J gave up 3 bases, with 13 bases separating them. The CDR3 is 13 amino acids. The CDR3 sequence is CASNTGLGYEQYF. Written as DNA, the CDR3 is TGTGCCAGCAATACAGGGTTGGGCTACGAGCAGTACTTC.

The chain carries TRBV10-3 and TRBJ2-7, with a weak D call TRBD1 (6 bases). The CDR3 extends over 13 amino acids. CDR1 is ENHRY and CDR2 is SYGVKD in the germline V gene. With 7 bases removed from V and 0 bases from J, the gap between germline ends came to 10 bases. CDR3 protein: CAIKPDSSYEQYF. The CDR3 coding sequence is TGTGCCATCAAACCGGACAGCTCCTACGAGCAGTACTTC.

The CDR3 nucleotides read TGTGCCAGCAGCGACGGACAGGAAGAAAAACTGTTTTTT. It encodes CASSDGQEEKLFF. The chain links TRBV25-1 to TRBJ1-4; 7 bases are shared with TRBD1. Germline V lookup: CDR1 MGHDK, CDR2 SYGVNS. V shed 6 bases and J 8 bases; nucleotides not matched to a gene: 6. The CDR3 runs to 13 residues.

This clone was recorded once. The chain recombines TRBV5-6 with TRBJ1-6; D gene uncertain. The germline V and J ends were trimmed by 0 bases and 9 bases, with 13 bases remaining between them. The germline V gene has CDR1 SGHDT and CDR2 YYEEEE. The CDR3 length is 15 residues. The DNA for the CDR3 is TGTGCCAGCAGCTTGGTACGGGGTGTAATTTCACCCCTCCACTTT. It translates to CASSLVRGVISPLHF.

V is TRBV18 and J is TRBJ2-3; D remains ambiguous. The CDR3 runs 15 residues. Germline lookup yields CDR1 KGHSH and CDR2 LQKENI. The V end lost 2 bases, the J end lost 1 base, and 10 bases lay between the germline ends. CDR3 in DNA: TGTGCCAGCTCACCAGGGGTCCGTGGCACAGATACGCAGTATTTT. Translation gives CASSPGVRGTDTQYF.

The chain couples TRBV10-1 to TRBJ2-7; possibly TRBD1 or TRBD2 for D (6 bases each). Germline V gene data show CDR1 as WNHNN and CDR2 as SYGVQD (reference sequence). This CDR3 is built from 15 residues. The V gene lost 2 bases and the J gene lost 3 bases, with 14 bases spanning the gap. DNA of the CDR3: TGCGCCAGCAGTGAGGGACAGCCCGGGAGCTACGAGCAGTACTTC. It encodes CASSEGQPGSYEQYF.

This rearrangement joins TRBV2 to TRBJ2-5; 7 positions agree with TRBD2. Looked up from germline, CDR1 is SNHLY and CDR2 is FYNNEI. V shed 9 bases and J 4 bases; nucleotides not matched to a gene: 2. The length of the CDR3 is 11 residues. The CDR3 nucleotides are TGTGCCAGGGGGGGGAGAGAGACCCAGTACTTC. Amino acid sequence: CARGGRETQYF. The full variable domain, completed using reference TRBV2 and TRBJ2-5, is EPEVTQTPSHQVTQMGQEVILRCVPISNHLYFYWYRQILGQKVEFLVSFYNNEISEKSEIFDDQFSVERPDGSNFTLKIRSTKLEDSAMYFCARGGRETQYFGPGTRLLVL.

The chain has TRBV7-8 and TRBJ2-7, with 8 bases lining up with TRBD1. The V segment lost 5 bases and the J segment 4 bases; nucleotides outside the gene matches: 7. The CDR3 totals 14 residues. CDR1 SGHVS and CDR2 FQNEAQ come from the germline V gene. The CDR3 spells CASSRTGKMYEQYF. The CDR3 coding sequence is TGTGCCAGCAGCCGGACAGGGAAGATGTACGAGCAGTACTTC.

This clone was observed a single time. The chain has TRBV30 and TRBJ2-5; TRBD1 matches 8 bases. J was trimmed by 1 base and V by 0 bases; bases with no gene match: 4. Looked up from germline, CDR1 is GTSNPN and CDR2 is SVGIG (reference sequence). The CDR3 has 15 amino acids. As DNA, the CDR3 is TGTGCCTGGAGTGTTATGGGACAGGCCCAAGAGACCCAGTACTTC. This gives the protein CAWSVMGQAQETQYF.